The 15 T cell receptor beta chains below were found in one sample sequenced in a study of control samples from healthy donors and cancer patients. Only in-frame clones appear in the TCRdb table, and some are missing; sequencing was by immunoSEQ multiplex PCR. The sample includes 190,000 or so clones, 90% to 95% of them seen just once. The sample consisted of blood. The receptors here all came from a man between 18 and 29 years old in good health.

The chain employs TRBV24-1 and TRBJ1-5, with a weak D call TRBD1 (5 bases). The V end lost 9 bases, the J end lost 4 bases, and 21 bases lay between the germline ends. The CDR3 has 16 amino acids. Germline V gene data show CDR1 as KGHDR and CDR2 as SFDVKD. The CDR3 DNA is TGTGCCACCCAGAAATCCGGGGGGGAGATTAATCAGCCCCAGCATTTT. Translating it yields CATQKSGGEINQPQHF.

This clone was picked up a small number of times. The V gene is TRBV12-3 or TRBV12-4, the J gene TRBJ2-3; D unclear. The CDR3 spans 13 residues. V lost 7 bases, J lost 0 bases, and 8 bases lay in between. The CDR3 DNA reads TGTGCCAGCACTAAGACTAGCACAGATACGCAGTATTTT. Translated, it gives CASTKTSTDTQYF.

The chain recombines TRBV4-2 with TRBJ2-7, with 11 positions matching TRBD2. Trimming cost V 5 bases and J 9 bases; bases outside gene matches: 12. Germline V gene data show CDR1 as LGHNA and CDR2 as YNFKEQ. There are 15 residues in the CDR3. CDR3 protein: CASSNPSGGPRSQYF. Written as DNA, the CDR3 is TGTGCCAGCAGCAACCCTAGCGGGGGGCCAAGATCGCAGTACTTC.

This rearrangement joins TRBV24-1 to TRBJ1-2; possibly TRBD1 for D (5 bases). Per germline, CDR1 KGHDR and CDR2 SFDVKD. The CDR3 is made up of 13 amino acids. Trimming removed 4 bases from V and 3 bases from J, with 8 bases in between. CDR3 DNA: TGTGCCACCAGTGAGGGGACCTACTATGGCTACACCTTC. This translates into CATSEGTYYGYTF.

This rearrangement joins TRBV20-1 to TRBJ1-1; 7 nucleotides match TRBD1. Germline V gene data show CDR1 as DFQATT and CDR2 as SNEGSKA (reference sequence). The V and J ends lost 4 bases and 6 bases, in that order; junction bases with no gene match: 2. This CDR3 is 11 amino acids long. The CDR3: CSAIRGPEAFF. The DNA of the CDR3 is TGCAGTGCTATTAGGGGGCCTGAAGCTTTCTTT.

The chain joins TRBV7-2 to TRBJ1-6, with 7 bases fitting TRBD1. The CDR3 has 15 residues. The germline V gene encodes CDR1 SGHTA and CDR2 FQGNSA. J was trimmed by 7 bases and V by 3 bases; bases with no gene match: 6. CDR3 bases: TGTGCCAGCAGCTTCCAAGGGGGCATAAATTCACCCCTCCACTTT. As protein: CASSFQGGINSPLHF.

V is TRBV18 and J is TRBJ1-1; D ambiguous. V lost 3 bases, J lost 6 bases, and 11 bases lay in between. CDR1 KGHSH and CDR2 LQKENI come from the germline V gene. The CDR3 has 13 amino acids. The DNA of the CDR3 is TGTGCCAGCTCACCGAATAGGGATGCTGAAGCTTTCTTT. Translating it yields CASSPNRDAEAFF.

CDR3 sequence: CAEASGVNEQFF. Written as DNA, the CDR3 is TGTGCCGAAGCTAGCGGGGTAAATGAGCAGTTCTTC. The rearrangement links TRBV21-1 to TRBJ2-1; the table's D call TRBD2 went unverified against the DNA. TRBV21-1 is labeled a pseudogene. This CDR3 spans 12 amino acids.

The chain is built from TRBV6-5 and TRBJ2-7; D possibly corresponds to TRBD1 (5 bases). The CDR3 runs to 12 residues. Germline assignment: CDR1 MNHEY and CDR2 SVGAGI. V was cut by 6 bases and J by 4 bases, with 10 bases left in between. The CDR3 nucleotides are TGTGCCAGCAGGCCTGACAGATACGAGCAGTACTTC. Translating it yields CASRPDRYEQYF.

This clone was seen a few times. This chain connects TRBV3-1 (or the pseudogene TRBV3-2) to TRBJ2-2; D possibly corresponds to TRBD1 (5 bases). CDR1 is LGHDT, CDR2 YNNKEL, per germline (reference sequence). V was trimmed by 0 bases and J by 3 bases, leaving 17 bases between them. This CDR3 is 18 amino acids long. The CDR3 loop is CASSQDYPQVGDTGELFF. The DNA for the CDR3 is TGTGCCAGCAGCCAAGATTACCCCCAGGTAGGGGACACCGGGGAGCTGTTTTTT.

The chain employs TRBV3-1 (or the pseudogene TRBV3-2) and TRBJ2-7; 9 bases match TRBD1. The V gene's germline CDR1 is LGHDT and CDR2 YNNKEL (reference sequence). V dropped 1 base and J dropped 9; count of bases not matched to a gene: 7. The CDR3 is made up of 14 amino acids. This CDR3 is CASSQAGQGEGQYF. CDR3 nucleotide sequence: TGTGCCAGCAGCCAAGCGGGACAGGGTGAGGGGCAGTACTTC.

The chain is built from TRBV5-1 and TRBJ2-7, with 10 bases that match TRBD1. With V trimmed by 3 bases and J by 9 bases, 9 bases remained unmatched. The CDR3 contains 14 residues. The germline gives CDR1 SGHRS, CDR2 YFSETQ. The CDR3 loop reads CASSWGQGNTVQYF. The CDR3 DNA reads as TGCGCCAGCAGCTGGGGACAGGGGAATACAGTGCAGTACTTC.

This chain links TRBV2 with TRBJ1-1; TRBD1 matches 7 bases. Germline CDR1 SNHLY, CDR2 FYNNEI. This CDR3 contains 13 residues. V shed 8 bases, J shed 8 bases, and the junction held 11 bases outside the gene matches. CDR3 nucleotides: TGTGCCAGCGGCAGGGGGTATTCTAGCGAAGCTTTCTTT. It codes for CASGRGYSSEAFF.

The V call is TRBV9, the J call TRBJ2-3, with D unclear. V gave up 4 bases and J gave up 2 bases, with 8 bases separating them. Per the germline V gene, CDR1 is SGDLS and CDR2 is YYNGEE. The length of the CDR3 is 13 residues. CDR3 residues: CASSPATTDTQYF. The CDR3 DNA follows: TGTGCCAGCAGCCCAGCAACCACAGATACGCAGTATTTT.

The CDR3 is CASGLGETAPYEQYF. The CDR3 DNA sequence: TGTGCTAGTGGTTTGGGAGAGACTGCTCCCTACGAGCAGTACTTC. The rearrangement links TRBV12-5 to TRBJ2-7; unclear D gene. Trimming left V 1 base short and J 2 bases short, with 12 bases between. Germline V gene data show CDR1 as LGHNT and CDR2 as FRNRAP. This CDR3 spans 15 amino acids.